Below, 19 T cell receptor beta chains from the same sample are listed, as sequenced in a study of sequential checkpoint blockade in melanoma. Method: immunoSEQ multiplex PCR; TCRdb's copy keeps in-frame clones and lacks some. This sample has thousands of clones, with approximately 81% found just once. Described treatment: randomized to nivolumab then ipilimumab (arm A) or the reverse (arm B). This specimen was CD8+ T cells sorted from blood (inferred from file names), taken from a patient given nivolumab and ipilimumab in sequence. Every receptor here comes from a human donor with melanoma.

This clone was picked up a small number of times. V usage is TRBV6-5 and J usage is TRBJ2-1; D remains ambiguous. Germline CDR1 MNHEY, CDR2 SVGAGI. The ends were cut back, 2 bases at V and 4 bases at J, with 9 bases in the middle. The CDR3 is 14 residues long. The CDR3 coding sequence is TGTGCCAGCAGTTACCGATGGCCATACAATGAGCAGTTCTTC. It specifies CASSYRWPYNEQFF.

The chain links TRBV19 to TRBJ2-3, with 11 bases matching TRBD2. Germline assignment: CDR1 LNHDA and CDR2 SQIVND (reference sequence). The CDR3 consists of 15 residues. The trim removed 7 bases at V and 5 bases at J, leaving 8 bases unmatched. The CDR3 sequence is CASNQPGTSGDTQYF. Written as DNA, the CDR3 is TGTGCCAGTAACCAACCTGGGACTAGCGGAGATACGCAGTATTTT.

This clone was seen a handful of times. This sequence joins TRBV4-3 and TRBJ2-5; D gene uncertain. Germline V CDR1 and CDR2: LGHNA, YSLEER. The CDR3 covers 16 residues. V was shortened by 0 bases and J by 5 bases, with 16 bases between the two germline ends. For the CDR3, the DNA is TGCGCCAGCAGCCAAGAGTATGGAGTAGGTTCTGAGACCCAGTACTTC. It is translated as CASSQEYGVGSETQYF.

CDR3 in DNA: TGTGCCAGCAGCCCCCTAGCCCGGGGGAGCACAGATACGCAGTATTTT. Amino acids: CASSPLARGSTDTQYF. The rearrangement joins TRBV9 to TRBJ2-3; D might be TRBD2 (6 bases). CDR3 size: 16 residues. Germline-derived CDR1 and CDR2 are SGDLS and YYNGEE. V was pared by 4 bases and J by 0 bases, with 15 bases between.

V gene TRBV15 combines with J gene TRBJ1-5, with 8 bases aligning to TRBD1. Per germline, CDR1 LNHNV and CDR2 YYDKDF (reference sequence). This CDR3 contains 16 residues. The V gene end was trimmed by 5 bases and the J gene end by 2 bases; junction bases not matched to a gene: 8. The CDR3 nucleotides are TGTGCCACCAGCCCAGCCAGGGGGCTGGGCAATCAGCCCCAGCATTTT. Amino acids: CATSPARGLGNQPQHF.

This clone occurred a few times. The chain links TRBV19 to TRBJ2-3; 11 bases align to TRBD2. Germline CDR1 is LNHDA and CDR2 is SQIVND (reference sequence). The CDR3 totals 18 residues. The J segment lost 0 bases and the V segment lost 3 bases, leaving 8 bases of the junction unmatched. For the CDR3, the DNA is TGTGCCAGTAGTATTCGAATAGCGGGGGGGCCGAGCACAGATACGCAGTATTTT. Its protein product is CASSIRIAGGPSTDTQYF.

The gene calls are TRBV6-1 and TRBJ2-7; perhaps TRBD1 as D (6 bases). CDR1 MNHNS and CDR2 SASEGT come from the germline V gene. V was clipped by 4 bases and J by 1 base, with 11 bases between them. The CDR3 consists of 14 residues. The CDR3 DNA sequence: TGTGCCAGCAGTGGTAGAGGACAGTCCTACGAGCAGTACTTC. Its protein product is CASSGRGQSYEQYF.

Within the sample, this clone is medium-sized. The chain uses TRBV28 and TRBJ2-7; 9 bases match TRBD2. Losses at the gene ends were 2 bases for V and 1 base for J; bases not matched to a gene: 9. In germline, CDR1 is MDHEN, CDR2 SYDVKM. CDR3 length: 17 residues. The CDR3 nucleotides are TGTGCCAGCAGTTTAAAGGCGGGAGGGCCTTTGTCCTACGAGCAGTACTTC. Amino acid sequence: CASSLKAGGPLSYEQYF.

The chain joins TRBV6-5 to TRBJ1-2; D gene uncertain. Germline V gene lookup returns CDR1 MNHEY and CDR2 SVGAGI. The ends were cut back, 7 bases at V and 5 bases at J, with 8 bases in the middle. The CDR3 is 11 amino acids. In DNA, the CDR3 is TGTGCCAGCACATCCGGTTATGGCTACACCTTC. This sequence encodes CASTSGYGYTF.

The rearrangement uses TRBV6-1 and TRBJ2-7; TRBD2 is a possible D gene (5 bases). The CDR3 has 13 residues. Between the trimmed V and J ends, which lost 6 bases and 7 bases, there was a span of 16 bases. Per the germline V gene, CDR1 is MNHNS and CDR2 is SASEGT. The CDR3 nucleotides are TGTGCCAGCAGCCACCCGGGGAATCGGGAGCAGTACTTC. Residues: CASSHPGNREQYF.

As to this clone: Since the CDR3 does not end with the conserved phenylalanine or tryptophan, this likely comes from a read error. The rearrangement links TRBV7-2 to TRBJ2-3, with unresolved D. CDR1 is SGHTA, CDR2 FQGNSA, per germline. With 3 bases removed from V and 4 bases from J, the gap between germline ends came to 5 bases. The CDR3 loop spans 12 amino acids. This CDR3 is CASSFLADTQYL. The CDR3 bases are TGTGCCAGCAGCTTTTTGGCAGATACGCAGTATCTT.

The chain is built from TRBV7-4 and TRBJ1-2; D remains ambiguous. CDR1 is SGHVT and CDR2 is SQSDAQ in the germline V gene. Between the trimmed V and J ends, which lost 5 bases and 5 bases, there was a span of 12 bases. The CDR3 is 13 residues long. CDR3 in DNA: TGTGCCAGCAGCCCTACCGAGATATATGGCTACACCTTC. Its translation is CASSPTEIYGYTF.

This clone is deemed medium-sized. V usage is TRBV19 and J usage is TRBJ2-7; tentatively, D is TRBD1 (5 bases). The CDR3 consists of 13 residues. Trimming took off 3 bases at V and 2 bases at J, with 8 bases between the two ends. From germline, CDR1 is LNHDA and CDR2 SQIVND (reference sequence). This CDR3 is CASSIQGTYEQYF. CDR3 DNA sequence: TGTGCCAGTAGTATTCAGGGAACCTACGAGCAGTACTTC.

The CDR3 DNA is TGTGCCAGCAGCTTAGCCAGGGGAACAGGGGATGGCTACACCTTC. Its translation: CASSLARGTGDGYTF. The chain employs TRBV7-9 and TRBJ1-2, with TRBD1 identical over 7 bases. The germline gives CDR1 SEHNR, CDR2 FQNEAQ (reference sequence). V shed 0 bases, J shed 6 bases, and the junction held 7 bases outside the gene matches. This CDR3 contains 15 residues.

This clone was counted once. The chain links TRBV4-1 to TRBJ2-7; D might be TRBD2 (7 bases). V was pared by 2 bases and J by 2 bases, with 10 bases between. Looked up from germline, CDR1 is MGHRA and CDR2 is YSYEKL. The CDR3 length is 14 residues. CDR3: CASSQKGGAYEQYF. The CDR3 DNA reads TGCGCCAGCAGCCAAAAGGGGGGGGCCTACGAGCAGTACTTC.

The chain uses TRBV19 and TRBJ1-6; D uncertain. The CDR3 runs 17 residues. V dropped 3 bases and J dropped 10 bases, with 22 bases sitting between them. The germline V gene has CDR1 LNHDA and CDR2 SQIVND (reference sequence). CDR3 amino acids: CASSIMALSSGRSPLHF. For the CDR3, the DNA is TGTGCCAGTAGTATCATGGCCCTTTCCTCGGGTCGGTCACCCCTCCACTTT.

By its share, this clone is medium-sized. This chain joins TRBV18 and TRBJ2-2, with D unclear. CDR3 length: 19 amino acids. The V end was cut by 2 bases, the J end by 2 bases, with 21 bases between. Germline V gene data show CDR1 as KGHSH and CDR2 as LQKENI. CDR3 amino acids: CASSPSNSLFLTNTGELFF. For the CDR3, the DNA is TGTGCCAGCTCACCAAGCAACTCCCTCTTCTTGACAAACACCGGGGAGCTGTTTTTT.

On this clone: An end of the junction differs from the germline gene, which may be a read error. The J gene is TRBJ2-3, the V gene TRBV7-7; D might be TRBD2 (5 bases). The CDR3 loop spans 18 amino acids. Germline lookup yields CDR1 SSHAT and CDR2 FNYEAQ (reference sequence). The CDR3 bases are TGTGCTAGCAGCTTAGCTGCGGCGGGTCGGGTGGGCACAGATACGCAGTATTTT. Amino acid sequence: CASSLAAAGRVGTDTQYF.

The CDR3 loop reads CASSSGQGVEAFF. DNA of the CDR3: TGTGCCAGCAGCTCGGGACAGGGGGTTGAAGCTTTCTTT. The chain recombines TRBV7-9 with TRBJ1-1; 11 bases align to TRBD1. The CDR3 covers 13 residues. V was pared by 4 bases and J by 7 bases, with 2 bases of the junction left unmatched. Germline-derived CDR1 and CDR2 are SEHNR and FQNEAQ (reference sequence). Together with reference TRBV7-9 and TRBJ1-1, the CDR3 gives the full variable domain: DTGVSQNPRHKITKRGQNVTFRCDPISEHNRLYWYRQTLGQGPEFLTYFQNEAQLEKSRLLSDRFSAERPKGSFSTLEIQRTEQGDSAMYLCASSSGQGVEAFFGQGTRLTVV.